These T cell receptor beta chains were read from a single sample in a study of OX40 agonist ivuxolimab in advanced cancers. Some clones are missing from TCRdb's copy, which holds only in-frame ones; the method was immunoSEQ multiplex PCR. The sample has approximately 89,000 clones, more than 75% seen once; the top ten hold under 0.35%. Sequences were derived from CD4+ or CD8+ T cells sorted from blood, sampled in a trial of the OX40 agonist ivuxolimab. The receptors stem from an adult with an advanced solid tumor such as melanoma, head and neck, liver or kidney cancer. The CDR3 runs from the conserved cysteine through the conserved F or W. The D gene is left open where the match is weak. Clone size, where shown, is once, few, many, or a class for clones that have expanded.

V gene	D gene	clone size	J gene	CDR3 DNA	CDR3 protein
TRBV4-1	TRBD2	once	TRBJ2-7	TGCGCCAGCAGCCAACAACTAGCGGGAGTCTCCTACGAGCAGTACTTC	CASSQQLAGVSYEQYF
TRBV5-1	TRBD2	-	TRBJ2-7	TGCGCCAGCAGCTTGGAGACTAGCGGGGACTACGAGCAGTACTTC	CASSLETSGDYEQYF
TRBV18	-	-	TRBJ1-6	TGTGCCAGCTCTGAAGACAGCGCGAATAATTCACCCCTCCACTTT	CASSEDSANNSPLHF
TRBV7-2	-	-	TRBJ2-2	TGTGCCAGCAGCTTGCCCGGGGAGCTGTTTTTT	CASSLPGELFF
TRBV27	-	-	TRBJ2-7	TGTGCCAGCAGATTTCTGGGAACCTACGAGCAGTACTTC	CASRFLGTYEQYF
TRBV5-6	-	few	TRBJ1-2	TGTGCCAGCACCCTATGGGGGACTCGGGGCTACACCTTC	CASTLWGTRGYTF
TRBV28	TRBD1	-	TRBJ2-1	TGTGCCAGCAGCCAGACAGGGGGATACAATGAGCAGTTCTTC	CASSQTGGYNEQFF
TRBV7-2	-	-	TRBJ1-1	TGTGCCAGCAGCTTAGAATCACGCAGACAGTGGATTGAAGCTTTCTTT	CASSLESRRQWIEAFF
TRBV7-2	TRBD2	-	TRBJ2-2	TGTGCCAGCAGCTTACAGGCGGGGGGCGTTTCTCGAGGCGGGGAGCTGTTTTTT	CASSLQAGGVSRGGELFF
TRBV7-2	TRBD1	-	TRBJ2-6	TGTGCCAGCAGCTCGGGACAGGGAGGTACCGGGGCCAACGTCCTGACTTTC	CASSSGQGGTGANVLTF
TRBV4-1	-	-	TRBJ2-7	TGCGCCAGCAGCCGAGGTGGGGAGTACGAGCAGTACTTC	CASSRGGEYEQYF
TRBV10-3	-	-	TRBJ2-5	TGTGCCACGAGCCCCGGGAGTCAAGAGACCCAGTACTTC	CATSPGSQETQYF
TRBV5-1	TRBD1	-	TRBJ1-2	TGCGCCAGCAGCGGACAGGGGCCCCCCAACTATGGCTACACCTTC	CASSGQGPPNYGYTF
TRBV18	TRBD1	-	TRBJ1-2	TGTGCCAGCTCAGCTGACAGGGCTGCTAACTATGGCTACACCTTC	CASSADRAANYGYTF
TRBV5-4	-	-	TRBJ2-2	TGTGCCAGCAGCTTCCAGGGCGGGGGGGAGCTGTTTTTT	CASSFQGGGELFF
TRBV6-5	TRBD1	-	TRBJ1-2	TGTGCCAGCAGTTACTCTCGGGACAGAGGTTCCGGCTACACCTTC	CASSYSRDRGSGYTF
TRBV6-6	-	-	TRBJ1-2	TGTGCCAGCAGTTTGGGACGGAACTATGGCTACACCTTC	CASSLGRNYGYTF
TRBV5-4	-	-	TRBJ1-1	TGTGCCAGCAGCTCCGACCTCTGGCGAGGCACTGAAGCTTTCTTT	CASSSDLWRGTEAFF
TRBV5-1	-	-	TRBJ1-2	TGCGCCAGCAGCCCCTCCGAAGGGACGACTCCTCGCTATGGCTACACCTTC	CASSPSEGTTPRYGYTF